These T cell receptor beta chains were read from a single sample in a study of blood T cell repertoires in COVID-19. Libraries were prepared by immunoSEQ multiplex PCR; TCRdb keeps only in-frame clonotypes and omits some of them. The sample carries over 90,000 clones, around nine tenths recorded once. Sequenced sample: peripheral blood. These TCRs come from a woman aged 50 to 65 with COVID-19, enrolled during active disease. Each CDR3 is given with its conserved first and last residue. A D gene is named only where the DNA matches it firmly. Size is stated for part of the rows, as once, few or many counts, or as a class when the clone is expanded.

abundance: few; v_gene: TRBV28; len: 14; d_gene: NA; j_gene: TRBJ1-1; CDR3aa: CASSFVRVNTEAFF; CDR3nt: TGTGCCAGCAGTTTCGTAAGAGTGAACACTGAAGCTTTCTTT
abundance: NA; v_gene: TRBV27; len: 17; d_gene: TRBD1; j_gene: TRBJ1-1; CDR3aa: CASSSPRGQGAETEAFF; CDR3nt: TGTGCCAGCAGTTCCCCCCGTGGACAGGGGGCAGAGACTGAAGCTTTCTTT
abundance: NA; v_gene: TRBV11-2; len: 14; d_gene: NA; j_gene: TRBJ1-2; CDR3aa: CASSLDAGGYGYTF; CDR3nt: TGTGCCAGCAGCTTAGATGCCGGGGGCTATGGCTACACCTTC
abundance: once; v_gene: TRBV2; len: 13; d_gene: TRBD1; j_gene: TRBJ1-2; CDR3aa: CASSRQGSGGYTF; CDR3nt: TGTGCCAGCAGTCGACAGGGGAGCGGCGGCTACACCTTC
abundance: NA; v_gene: TRBV5-8; len: 15; d_gene: NA; j_gene: TRBJ1-5; CDR3aa: CASSLQGYSNQPQHF; CDR3nt: TGTGCCAGCAGCCTACAGGGATATAGCAATCAGCCCCAGCATTTT
abundance: NA; v_gene: TRBV18; len: 13; d_gene: TRBD1; j_gene: TRBJ1-5; CDR3aa: CASSRDSDQPQHF; CDR3nt: TGTGCCAGCTCACGGGACAGCGATCAGCCCCAGCATTTT
abundance: NA; v_gene: TRBV27; len: 16; d_gene: TRBD2; j_gene: TRBJ2-1; CDR3aa: CASSSILAGDHNEQFF; CDR3nt: TGTGCCAGCAGTTCAATTCTAGCGGGGGATCACAATGAGCAGTTCTTC
abundance: NA; v_gene: TRBV19; len: 15; d_gene: TRBD1; j_gene: TRBJ1-6; CDR3aa: CASRPDRLNNSPLHF; CDR3nt: TGTGCCAGTCGACCGGACAGGCTTAATAATTCACCCCTCCACTTT
abundance: NA; v_gene: TRBV19; len: 12; d_gene: NA; j_gene: TRBJ1-1; CDR3aa: CASKTGNTEAFF; CDR3nt: TGTGCCAGTAAGACGGGGAACACTGAAGCTTTCTTT
abundance: NA; v_gene: TRBV27; len: 15; d_gene: TRBD1; j_gene: TRBJ2-5; CDR3aa: CASRRDSRAKETQYF; CDR3nt: TGTGCCAGCAGAAGGGACAGTAGGGCCAAAGAGACCCAGTACTTC
abundance: NA; v_gene: TRBV2; len: 16; d_gene: NA; j_gene: TRBJ1-5; CDR3aa: CASSDGGRVGNQPQHF; CDR3nt: TGTGCCAGCAGTGATGGAGGGCGGGTGGGGAATCAGCCCCAGCATTTT
abundance: once; v_gene: TRBV28; len: 13; d_gene: NA; j_gene: TRBJ1-5; CDR3aa: CASSANPRPPQHF; CDR3nt: TGTGCCAGCAGTGCCAACCCCAGGCCGCCCCAGCATTTT
abundance: NA; v_gene: TRBV4-3; len: 18; d_gene: TRBD2; j_gene: TRBJ2-1; CDR3aa: CASSQDAPSGGRWNEQFF; CDR3nt: TGCGCCAGCAGCCAAGATGCCCCTAGCGGGGGTCGTTGGAATGAGCAGTTCTTC
abundance: NA; v_gene: TRBV5-5; len: 14; d_gene: TRBD1; j_gene: TRBJ1-5; CDR3aa: CASSSGTGLQPQHF; CDR3nt: TGTGCCAGCAGCTCCGGGACAGGGCTTCAGCCCCAGCATTTT
abundance: once; v_gene: TRBV21-1; len: 14; d_gene: NA; j_gene: TRBJ1-2; CDR3aa: CASSHGGGGYGYTF; CDR3nt: TGTGCCAGCAGCCACGGGGGAGGGGGCTATGGCTACACCTTC
abundance: NA; v_gene: TRBV12-5; len: 16; d_gene: NA; j_gene: TRBJ1-1; CDR3aa: CASGFGYSPMNTEAFF; CDR3nt: TGTGCTAGTGGTTTCGGGTATTCTCCCATGAACACTGAAGCTTTCTTT
abundance: NA; v_gene: TRBV7-2; len: 16; d_gene: TRBD2; j_gene: TRBJ2-3; CDR3aa: CASSLWTSGGTDTQYF; CDR3nt: TGTGCCAGCAGCTTGTGGACTAGCGGGGGCACAGATACGCAGTATTTT
abundance: NA; v_gene: TRBV6-6; len: 16; d_gene: NA; j_gene: TRBJ1-3; CDR3aa: CASRAPGTHSGNTIYF; CDR3nt: TGTGCCAGCAGGGCCCCCGGGACACACTCTGGAAACACCATATATTTT
abundance: NA; v_gene: TRBV27; len: 15; d_gene: NA; j_gene: TRBJ1-6; CDR3aa: CASSALRGNNSPLHF; CDR3nt: TGTGCCAGCAGTGCCCTCAGGGGAAACAATTCACCCCTCCACTTT
abundance: NA; v_gene: TRBV27; len: 15; d_gene: NA; j_gene: TRBJ2-7; CDR3aa: CASSLLSSSSYEQYF; CDR3nt: TGTGCCAGCAGTCTACTGAGCTCTAGCTCCTACGAGCAGTACTTC
abundance: NA; v_gene: TRBV5-1; len: 15; d_gene: TRBD1; j_gene: TRBJ2-3; CDR3aa: CASSSTGGFTDTQYF; CDR3nt: TGCGCCAGCAGCTCCACAGGGGGTTTCACAGATACGCAGTATTTT
abundance: once; v_gene: TRBV6-4; len: 15; d_gene: NA; j_gene: TRBJ2-1; CDR3aa: CASSEAGGITNEQFF; CDR3nt: TGTGCCAGCAGTGAGGCAGGGGGGATCACCAATGAGCAGTTCTTC
abundance: NA; v_gene: TRBV28; len: 15; d_gene: NA; j_gene: TRBJ1-3; CDR3aa: CASSLQAGWGNTIYF; CDR3nt: TGTGCCAGCAGTTTACAGGCTGGATGGGGAAACACCATATATTTT
abundance: NA; v_gene: TRBV7-9; len: 14; d_gene: NA; j_gene: TRBJ1-1; CDR3aa: CASSPISRGTEAFF; CDR3nt: TGTGCCAGCAGCCCTATAAGCAGGGGCACTGAAGCTTTCTTT
abundance: NA; v_gene: TRBV5-6; len: 18; d_gene: TRBD1; j_gene: TRBJ2-6; CDR3aa: CASSLRTGTGVGANVLTF; CDR3nt: TGTGCCAGCAGCTTACGCACCGGGACAGGGGTTGGGGCCAACGTCCTGACTTTC
abundance: NA; v_gene: TRBV18; len: 16; d_gene: NA; j_gene: TRBJ2-5; CDR3aa: CASSPGLGDGQETQYF; CDR3nt: TGTGCCAGCTCACCAGGGCTGGGAGACGGCCAAGAGACCCAGTACTTC
abundance: NA; v_gene: TRBV6-5; len: 14; d_gene: TRBD1; j_gene: TRBJ2-2; CDR3aa: CASSRDSSTGELFF; CDR3nt: TGTGCCAGCAGCCGGGACAGTAGTACCGGGGAGCTGTTTTTT
abundance: NA; v_gene: TRBV10-1; len: 16; d_gene: NA; j_gene: TRBJ2-3; CDR3aa: CASSPARARTVDTQYF; CDR3nt: TGCGCCAGCAGTCCCGCCAGGGCCCGTACCGTAGATACGCAGTATTTT
abundance: NA; v_gene: TRBV30; len: 12; d_gene: TRBD1; j_gene: TRBJ2-7; CDR3aa: CAWADRSYEQYF; CDR3nt: TGTGCCTGGGCGGACAGGTCCTACGAGCAGTACTTC
abundance: NA; v_gene: TRBV27; len: 15; d_gene: NA; j_gene: TRBJ1-6; CDR3aa: CASSIANSYNSPLHF; CDR3nt: TGTGCCAGCAGTATAGCAAACTCCTATAATTCACCCCTCCACTTT
abundance: NA; v_gene: TRBV3-1/TRBV3-2; len: 14; d_gene: NA; j_gene: TRBJ1-2; CDR3aa: CASSQESMNYGYTF; CDR3nt: TGTGCCAGCAGCCAAGAAAGCATGAACTATGGCTACACCTTC
abundance: NA; v_gene: TRBV11-3; len: 20; d_gene: TRBD2; j_gene: TRBJ2-3; CDR3aa: CASSSLIGLAEPPGTDTQYF; CDR3nt: TGTGCCAGCAGCTCGCTGATTGGACTAGCGGAGCCCCCGGGCACAGATACGCAGTATTTT
abundance: NA; v_gene: TRBV6-1; len: 16; d_gene: NA; j_gene: TRBJ1-6; CDR3aa: CASSESPLRANSPLHF; CDR3nt: TGTGCCAGCAGTGAAAGCCCCCTGAGGGCGAATTCACCCCTCCACTTT
abundance: NA; v_gene: TRBV18; len: 16; d_gene: TRBD1; j_gene: TRBJ1-1; CDR3aa: CASSPYRGNVNTEAFF; CDR3nt: TGTGCCAGCTCACCATACAGGGGCAACGTGAACACTGAAGCTTTCTTT
abundance: few; v_gene: TRBV6-5; len: 15; d_gene: NA; j_gene: TRBJ1-1; CDR3aa: CASSPDGLTNTEAFF; CDR3nt: TGTGCCAGCAGTCCCGACGGGTTAACGAACACTGAAGCTTTCTTT
abundance: NA; v_gene: TRBV5-6; len: 19; d_gene: TRBD1; j_gene: TRBJ1-2; CDR3aa: CASSLLRDRGLQANYGYTF; CDR3nt: TGTGCCAGCAGCTTGTTAAGGGACAGGGGCCTCCAGGCTAACTATGGCTACACCTTC
abundance: few; v_gene: TRBV27; len: 15; d_gene: NA; j_gene: TRBJ1-2; CDR3aa: CASSIRQAESYGYTF; CDR3nt: TGTGCCAGCAGTATCCGACAGGCCGAGAGCTATGGCTACACCTTC